Sequencing of this T cell receptor (beta chain) was carried out in a study of T cells expressing NK-cell markers. The study, taken as a whole, reports: A few donors' CD3+CD56-NKG2C+ cells were dominated by the same clonotypes.

No DNA is given; TCRdb re-called the 5' RACE reads and lists each CDR3 protein once. This sample carries around 260,000 distinct CDR3 sequences, with roughly 4.2% going to the ten biggest clones. As for this clonotype: No antigen is known for it.

CDR3 length equals 18 residues. Germline V gives CDR1 SGHAT, CDR2 FQNNGV. The chain is built from TRBV11-2 and TRBJ2-7; TCRdb reports TRBD2, a call that lacks DNA to check it against. Sequencing was carried out using blood T cells: a sorted CD56 or NKG2C T cell subset, CD4+ or CD8+ T cells, or bulk PBMC T cells (not recorded which). This TCR was recovered from a woman aged 18-69 years in good health. The CDR3 spells CASSLPPGTSGGVYEQYF.